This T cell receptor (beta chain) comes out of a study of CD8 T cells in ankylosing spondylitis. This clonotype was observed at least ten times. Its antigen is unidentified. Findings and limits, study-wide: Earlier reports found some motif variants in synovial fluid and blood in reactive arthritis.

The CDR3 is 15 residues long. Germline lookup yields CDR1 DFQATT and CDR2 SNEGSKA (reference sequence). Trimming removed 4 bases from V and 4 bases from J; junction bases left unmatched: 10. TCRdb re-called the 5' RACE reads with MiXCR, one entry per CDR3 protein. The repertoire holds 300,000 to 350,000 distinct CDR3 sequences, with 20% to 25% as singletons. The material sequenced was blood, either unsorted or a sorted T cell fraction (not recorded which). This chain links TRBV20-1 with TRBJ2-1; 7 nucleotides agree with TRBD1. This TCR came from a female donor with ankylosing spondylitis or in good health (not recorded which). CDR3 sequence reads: CSATPSRGIYNEQFF. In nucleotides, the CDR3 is TGCAGTGCTACGCCTAGCAGGGGGATTTACAATGAGCAGTTCTTC.